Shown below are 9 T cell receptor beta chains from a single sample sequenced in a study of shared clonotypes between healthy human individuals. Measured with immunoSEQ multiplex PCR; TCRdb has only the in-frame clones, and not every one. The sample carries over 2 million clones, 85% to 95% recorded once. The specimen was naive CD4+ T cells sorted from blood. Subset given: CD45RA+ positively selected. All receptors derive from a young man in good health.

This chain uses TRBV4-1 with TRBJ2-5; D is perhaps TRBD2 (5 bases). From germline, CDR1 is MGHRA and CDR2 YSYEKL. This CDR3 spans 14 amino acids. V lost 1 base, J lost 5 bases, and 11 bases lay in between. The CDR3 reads CASSQGLAQETQYF. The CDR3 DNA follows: TGCGCCAGCAGCCAAGGGTTAGCGCAGGAGACCCAGTACTTC.

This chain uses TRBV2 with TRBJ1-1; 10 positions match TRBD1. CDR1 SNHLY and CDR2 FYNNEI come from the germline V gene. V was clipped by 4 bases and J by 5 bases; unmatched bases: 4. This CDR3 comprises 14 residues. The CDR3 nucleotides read TGTGCCAGCAGTGTCGACAGGGGGCGAACTGAAGCTTTCTTT. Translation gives CASSVDRGRTEAFF.

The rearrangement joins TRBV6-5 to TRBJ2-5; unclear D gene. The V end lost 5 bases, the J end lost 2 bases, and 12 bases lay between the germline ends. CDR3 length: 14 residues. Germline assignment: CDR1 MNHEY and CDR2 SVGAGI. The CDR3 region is CASSLSPSQETQYF. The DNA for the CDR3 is TGTGCCAGCAGTCTGTCTCCCTCGCAAGAGACCCAGTACTTC.

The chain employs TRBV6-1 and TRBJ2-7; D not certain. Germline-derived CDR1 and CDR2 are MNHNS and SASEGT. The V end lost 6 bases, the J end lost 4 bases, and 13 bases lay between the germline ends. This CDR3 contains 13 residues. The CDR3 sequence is CASSLSRRYEQYF. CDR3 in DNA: TGTGCCAGCAGCTTGAGCAGGCGGTACGAGCAGTACTTC.

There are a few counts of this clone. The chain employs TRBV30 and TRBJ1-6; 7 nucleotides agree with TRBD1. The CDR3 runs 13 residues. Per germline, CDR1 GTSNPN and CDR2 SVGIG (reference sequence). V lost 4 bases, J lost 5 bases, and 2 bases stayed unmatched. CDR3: CAWTGTDNSPLHF. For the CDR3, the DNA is TGTGCCTGGACCGGGACAGATAATTCACCCCTCCACTTT.

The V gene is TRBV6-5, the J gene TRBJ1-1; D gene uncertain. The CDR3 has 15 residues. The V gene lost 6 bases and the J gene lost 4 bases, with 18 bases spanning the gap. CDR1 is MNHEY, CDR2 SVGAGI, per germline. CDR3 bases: TGTGCCAGCAGAACTTGGGCCACTAAGGGCACTGAAGCTTTCTTT. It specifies CASRTWATKGTEAFF.

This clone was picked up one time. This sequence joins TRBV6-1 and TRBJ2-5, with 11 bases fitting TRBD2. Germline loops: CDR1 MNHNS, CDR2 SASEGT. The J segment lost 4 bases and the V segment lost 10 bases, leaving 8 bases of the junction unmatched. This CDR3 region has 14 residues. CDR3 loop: CATRPSGGLETQYF. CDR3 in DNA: TGTGCCACCCGGCCTAGCGGGGGGTTAGAGACCCAGTACTTC.

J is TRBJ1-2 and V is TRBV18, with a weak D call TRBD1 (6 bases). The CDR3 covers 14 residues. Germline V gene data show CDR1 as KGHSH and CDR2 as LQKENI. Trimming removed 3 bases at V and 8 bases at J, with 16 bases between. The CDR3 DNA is TGTGCCAGCTCACCGGACAGCCCTCCCAGCGGCTACACCTTC. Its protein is CASSPDSPPSGYTF. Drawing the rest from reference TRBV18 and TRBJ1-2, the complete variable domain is NAGVMQNPRHLVRRRGQEARLRCSPMKGHSHVYWYRQLPEEGLKFMVYLQKENIIDESGMPKERFSAEFPKEGPSILRIQQVVRGDSAAYFCASSPDSPPSGYTFGSGTRLTVV.

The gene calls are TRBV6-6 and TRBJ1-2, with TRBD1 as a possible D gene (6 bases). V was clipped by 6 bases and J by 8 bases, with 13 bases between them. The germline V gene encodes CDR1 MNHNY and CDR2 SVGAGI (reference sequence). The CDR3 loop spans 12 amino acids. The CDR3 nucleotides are TGTGCCAGCAGGCGACAGGCGGGCGGCTACACCTTC. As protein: CASRRQAGGYTF.